The next 8 T cell receptor beta chains were all read from a single sample in a study of blood T cell repertoires in COVID-19. Clones were sequenced by immunoSEQ multiplex PCR, and TCRdb holds only the in-frame ones, with some missing. The sample has about 200,000 clones, approximately 91% seen once; the top ten hold less than 7.5%. Sequencing was carried out using peripheral blood. The receptor source for this set is a man aged 60-69 years who had recovered from COVID-19.

The chain uses TRBV7-2 and TRBJ1-6; TRBD1 is a possible D gene (5 bases). V lost 7 bases, J lost 5 bases, and 15 bases lay in between. The CDR3 spans 15 residues. CDR1 SGHTA and CDR2 FQGNSA come from the germline V gene. CDR3: CASTQRGMDNSPLHF. Here the CDR3 DNA reads TGTGCCAGCACCCAGCGGGGGATGGATAATTCACCCCTCCACTTT. Together with reference TRBV7-2 and TRBJ1-6, the CDR3 gives the full variable domain: GAGVSQSPSNKVTEKGKDVELRCDPISGHTALYWYRQSLGQGLEFLIYFQGNSAPDKSGLPSDRFSAERTGGSVSTLTIQRTQQEDSAVYLCASTQRGMDNSPLHFGNGTRLTVT.

This clone has just a few counts. CDR3 sequence: CASSINRVQPQHF. CDR3 nucleotides: TGTGCCAGTAGTATAAACAGGGTTCAGCCCCAGCATTTT. The J gene is TRBJ1-5, the V gene TRBV19; possibly TRBD1 for D (6 bases). Germline V gene lookup returns CDR1 LNHDA and CDR2 SQIVND (reference sequence). V was shortened by 2 bases and J by 6 bases, with 8 bases between the two germline ends. The CDR3 runs 13 residues.

The CDR3 coding sequence is TGCGCCAGCAGCTCCACTCTAGCGGGGCTTTACAATGAGCAGTTCTTC. Residues: CASSSTLAGLYNEQFF. The genes are TRBV5-1 and TRBJ2-1; 9 nucleotides align to TRBD2. There are 16 residues in the CDR3. Germline CDR1 reads SGHRS; CDR2 reads YFSETQ. Unmatched junction bases numbered 8, after V lost 3 bases and J lost 4 bases.

The rearrangement uses TRBV3-1 (or the pseudogene TRBV3-2) and TRBJ2-3, with TRBD2 identical over 12 bases. Germline V gene sequence: CDR1 LGHDT, CDR2 YNNKEL (reference sequence). V shed 2 bases and J 3 bases; nucleotides not matched to a gene: 3. The CDR3 has 16 amino acids. The CDR3 DNA follows: TGTGCCAGCAGCCAATTGCTAGCGGGGGGGACAGATACGCAGTATTTT. It translates to CASSQLLAGGTDTQYF.

The chain combines TRBV10-3 with TRBJ2-3; TRBD2 matches 16 bases. This CDR3 has 19 residues. In germline, CDR1 is ENHRY, CDR2 SYGVKD. V trimming: 6 bases; J trimming: 3 bases; junction bases outside the gene matches: 12. The CDR3 sequence is CAIRIAGTSGGAETDTQYF. Written as DNA, the CDR3 is TGTGCCATCAGGATAGCCGGGACTAGCGGGGGGGCCGAGACAGATACGCAGTATTTT.

The chain couples TRBV2 to TRBJ2-7; D is ambiguous. CDR3 length equals 13 residues. Germline CDR1 reads SNHLY; CDR2 reads FYNNEI. V shed 5 bases and J shed 0 bases, with 8 bases lying between them. In DNA form, the CDR3 reads TGTGCCAGCAGTCTCCAGAACTCCTACGAGCAGTACTTC. Translation gives CASSLQNSYEQYF.

This sequence joins TRBV5-4 and TRBJ2-3; D perhaps matches TRBD2 (5 bases). The V end was cut by 0 bases, the J end by 1 base, with 12 bases between. Germline assignment: CDR1 SGHNT and CDR2 YYREEE (reference sequence). The CDR3 length is 16 residues. The DNA for the CDR3 is TGTGCCAGCAGCTTGGTGCGCACCGGGGGCACAGATACGCAGTATTTT. As protein: CASSLVRTGGTDTQYF.

V usage is TRBV28 and J usage is TRBJ2-7; 11 positions match TRBD2. In germline, CDR1 is MDHEN, CDR2 SYDVKM. The CDR3 totals 16 residues. The J segment lost 4 bases and the V segment lost 3 bases, leaving 8 bases of the junction unmatched. CDR3 sequence: CASSFVRGTSGYEQYF. CDR3 coding DNA: TGTGCCAGCAGTTTCGTCCGAGGGACTAGCGGATACGAGCAGTACTTC.